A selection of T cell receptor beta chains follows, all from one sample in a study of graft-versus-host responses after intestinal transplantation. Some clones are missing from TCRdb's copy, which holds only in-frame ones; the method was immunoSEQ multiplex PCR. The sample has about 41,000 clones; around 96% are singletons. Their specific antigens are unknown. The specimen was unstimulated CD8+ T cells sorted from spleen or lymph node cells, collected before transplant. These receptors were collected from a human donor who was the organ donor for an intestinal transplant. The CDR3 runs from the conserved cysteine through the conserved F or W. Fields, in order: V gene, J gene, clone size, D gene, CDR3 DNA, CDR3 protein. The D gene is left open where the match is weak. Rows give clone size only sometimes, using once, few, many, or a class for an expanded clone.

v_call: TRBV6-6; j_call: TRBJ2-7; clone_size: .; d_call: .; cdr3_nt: TGTGCCAGCAGTTACTCTGAAGAGCGGTACTTC; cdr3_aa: CASSYSEERYF
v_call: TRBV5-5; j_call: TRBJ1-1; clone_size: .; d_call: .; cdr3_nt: TGTGCCAGCAGCTTGGTTAGGGGATGGACTGAAGCTTTCTTT; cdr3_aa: CASSLVRGWTEAFF
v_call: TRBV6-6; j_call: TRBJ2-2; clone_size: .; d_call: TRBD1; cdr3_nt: TGTGCCAGCAGTCCAGGGGGCGGGGAGCTGTTTTTT; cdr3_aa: CASSPGGGELFF
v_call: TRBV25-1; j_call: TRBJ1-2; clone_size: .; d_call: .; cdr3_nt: TGTGCCAGCCGGGGCCCGGGCAGGGGAGAGTATGGCTACACCTTC; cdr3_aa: CASRGPGRGEYGYTF
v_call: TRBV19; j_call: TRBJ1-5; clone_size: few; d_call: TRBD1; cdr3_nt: TGTGCCAGTAGTATAGATTTCGGGACAGGGGCGTTGAGCAATCAGCCCCAGCATTTT; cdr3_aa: CASSIDFGTGALSNQPQHF
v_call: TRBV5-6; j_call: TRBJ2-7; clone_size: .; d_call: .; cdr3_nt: TGTGCCAGCAGCTTCTGGTCAGGGCACTACGAGCAGTACTTC; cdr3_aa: CASSFWSGHYEQYF
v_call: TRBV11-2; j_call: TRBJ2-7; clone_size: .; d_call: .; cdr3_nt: TGTGCCAGCAGCTTAAACTACTACGAGCAGTACTTC; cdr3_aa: CASSLNYYEQYF
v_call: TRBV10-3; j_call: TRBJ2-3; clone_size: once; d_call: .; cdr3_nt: TGTGCCATTTGGACTGGCCCTTCTAGCACAGATACGCAGTATTTT; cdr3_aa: CAIWTGPSSTDTQYF
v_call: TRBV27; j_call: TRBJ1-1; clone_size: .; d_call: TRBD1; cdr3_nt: TGTGCCAGCAGTTTAGTCAGGGGGCCTACTGAAGCTTTCTTT; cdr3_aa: CASSLVRGPTEAFF
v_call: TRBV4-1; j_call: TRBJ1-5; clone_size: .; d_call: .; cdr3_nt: TGCGCCAGCAGCCAAGGTGTCGGGGGGGATCAGCCCCAGCATTTT; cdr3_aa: CASSQGVGGDQPQHF
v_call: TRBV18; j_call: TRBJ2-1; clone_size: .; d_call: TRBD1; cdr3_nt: TGTGCCAGCTCACCCCCGACAGGGCGGAATGAGCAGTTCTTC; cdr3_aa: CASSPPTGRNEQFF
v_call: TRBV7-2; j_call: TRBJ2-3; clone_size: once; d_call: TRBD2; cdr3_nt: TGTGCCAGCAGCTTAACCGTCGGGACTAGCGGGGCGGGTCCAGATACGCAGTATTTT; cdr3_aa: CASSLTVGTSGAGPDTQYF
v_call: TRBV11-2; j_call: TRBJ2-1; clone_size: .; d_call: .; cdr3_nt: TGTGCCAGCAGCCGATTTGCGGGGACCCATAATGAGCAGTTCTTC; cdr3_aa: CASSRFAGTHNEQFF
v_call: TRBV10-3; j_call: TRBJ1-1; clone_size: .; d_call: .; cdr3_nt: TGTGCCATCAGTGCGATTATGAACACTGAAGCTTTCTTT; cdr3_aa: CAISAIMNTEAFF
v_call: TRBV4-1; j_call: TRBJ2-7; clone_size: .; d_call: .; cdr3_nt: TGCGCCAGCAGCCAAGCGCGGGGCTCCTACGAGCAGTACTTC; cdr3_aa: CASSQARGSYEQYF
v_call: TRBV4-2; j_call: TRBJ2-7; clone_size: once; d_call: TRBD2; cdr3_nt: TGTGCCAGCAGCCAGAATAGCGGGGGGGCCATTTACGAGCAGTACTTC; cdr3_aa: CASSQNSGGAIYEQYF
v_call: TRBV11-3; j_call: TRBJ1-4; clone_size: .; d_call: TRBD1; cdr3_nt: TGTGCCAGCAGCTTAGAAGGGGGCAGGGGGGATGAAAAACTGTTTTTT; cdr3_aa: CASSLEGGRGDEKLFF
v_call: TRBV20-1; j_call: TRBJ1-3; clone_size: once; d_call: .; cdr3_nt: TGCAGTGCTAGACGTAGAAACACCATATATTTT; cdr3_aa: CSARRRNTIYF
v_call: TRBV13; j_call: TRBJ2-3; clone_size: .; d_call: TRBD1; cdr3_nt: TGTGCCAGCAGCACGAAGACAGGGTCCACAGATACGCAGTATTTT; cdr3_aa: CASSTKTGSTDTQYF
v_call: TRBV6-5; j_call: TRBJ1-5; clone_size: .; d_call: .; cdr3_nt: TGTGCCAGCAGCTCCCTATGGGGGGGCAATCAGCCCCAGCATTTT; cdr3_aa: CASSSLWGGNQPQHF
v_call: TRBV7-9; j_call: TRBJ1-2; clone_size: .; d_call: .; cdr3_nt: TGTGCCAGCAGCTTAGAACTTCTCCAAGATGGCTACACCTTC; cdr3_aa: CASSLELLQDGYTF
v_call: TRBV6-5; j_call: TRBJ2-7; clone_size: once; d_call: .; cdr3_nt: TGTGCCAGCAGTCCCCTGGCGGGTAGCAACGAGCAGTACTTC; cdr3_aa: CASSPLAGSNEQYF
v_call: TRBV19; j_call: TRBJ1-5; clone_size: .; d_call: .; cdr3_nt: TGTGCCAGTAGTATAGTATTTTTCGGGGCAGACTTCAATCAGCCCCAGCATTTT; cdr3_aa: CASSIVFFGADFNQPQHF
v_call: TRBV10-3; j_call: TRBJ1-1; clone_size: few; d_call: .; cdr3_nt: TGTGCCACCCAGAGAGGGGAAGAGAACACTGAAGCTTTCTTT; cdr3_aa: CATQRGEENTEAFF
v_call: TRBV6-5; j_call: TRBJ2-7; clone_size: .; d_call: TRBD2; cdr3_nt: TGTGCCAGCCAGAGCGGGGTGAGGAACCACGAGCAGTACTTC; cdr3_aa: CASQSGVRNHEQYF
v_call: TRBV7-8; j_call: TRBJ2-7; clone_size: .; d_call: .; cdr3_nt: TGTGCCAGCAGCTTAGCCGTGAGAGACGAGCAGTACTTC; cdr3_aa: CASSLAVRDEQYF
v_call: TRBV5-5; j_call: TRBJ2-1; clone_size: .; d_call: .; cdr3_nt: TGTGCCAGCAGCTTGGGTGGGGGGCTCTACAATGAGCAGTTCTTC; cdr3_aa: CASSLGGGLYNEQFF
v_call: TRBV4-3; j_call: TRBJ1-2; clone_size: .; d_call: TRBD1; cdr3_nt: TGCGCCAGCAGCCAAAGGGGACAGTCCACGGAATCCTATGGCTACACCTTC; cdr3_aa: CASSQRGQSTESYGYTF